This TCR beta chain was profiled in a study of somatic mutations in T cells in chronic GVHD (dated by TCRdb to the early 2020s). The germline V gene supplies CDR1 MNHNS and CDR2 SASEGT. Counted from cysteine to phenylalanine, this CDR3 has 18 amino acids. Only the CDR3 DNA stays, 54 bases, in frame from base 1. Sorting staining used anti-CD3, anti-CD4, anti-CD8 and a Vbeta20 antibody from the IOTest Beta Mark kit on a FACSAria III, with purity above 98%. Mononuclear cells were isolated by Ficoll-Paque PLUS density gradient centrifugation from peripheral blood that had been collected in sodium heparin tubes. Before TCRbeta deep sequencing, the CD4+ Vbeta20+, CD4+ Vbeta20-, and CD8+ T cell fractions were FACS-sorted. Note on this clone: Its antigen specificity is not known. At one end the junction does not follow the germline gene, possibly because of a read error.

Genomic DNA was isolated and then used for the TCRbeta deep sequencing. The immunoSEQ assay, provided as a commercial service, was used for both TCRbeta CDR3 sequencing and the initial data processing. Per the authors' processing: IMGT was used to annotate V, D, J genes, while reads were demultiplexed, adapter and primer sequences were stripped out, and similar clones were merged through frequency-ratio clustering. TCRdb mirrors the immuneACCESS table, restricted to in-frame sequences. Some clones are absent from its copies; in checked studies, under half trace to an unresolved V gene, and the reason for the others is unknown. Clone size and the V and J calls come from that table; the DNA yielded D and trimming. The sample table holds 13,000 to 15,000 clones, of which around four fifths were seen once. The ten largest account for 32% of the sample.

The sequence came from a male patient in his fifties or sixties with chronic graft-versus-host disease. After a transplant, some T cells may be the graft donor's own cells. The chain is encoded by TRBV6-1 joined to TRBJ2-1, and TRBD2 aligns with 9 junction nucleotides. The sequenced sample consisted of Vbeta20-negative CD4+ T cells from blood. The cell subset or site label of this sample denotes: CD4+ T cells sorted as TCR Vbeta20 negative by flow cytometry. The CDR3 reads CASSKAQGAGGPKNEQFF. The nucleotide sequence reads TGTGCCAGCAGTAAAGCGCAAGGGGCGGGGGGGCCGAAGAATGAGCAGTTCTTC.